The 7 T cell receptor beta chains presented below share a single source sample, sequenced in a study of CD8 T cells in Susac syndrome (dated by TCRdb to between 2018 and 2021). The method behind the library was the immunoSEQ multiplex PCR assay. RNA was extracted with the RNeasy kit and roughly 0.45 to 1 ug was reverse transcribed using random hexamers. Using fastp trimming at Q25 and MiXCR clonotype assembly, TCRdb reanalyzed the public sequencing data and kept in-frame beta chains. Rows with one shared CDR3 protein collapse into an entry with the most common genes and DNA. Across this sample there are around 190,000 distinct CDR3 sequences, with roughly 94% seen only once. The ten largest clones represent more than 0.1% of the sample. Sequences were obtained from CD4+ T cells from PBMCs. The receptors shown here come from a human donor in good health.

The chain combines TRBV29-1 with TRBJ2-2, with D perhaps TRBD1 (6 bases). The CDR3 is 12 residues long. The ends were cut back, 6 bases at V and 6 bases at J, with 11 bases in the middle. The germline V gene encodes CDR1 SQVTM and CDR2 ANQGSEA. CDR3 loop: CSVETGSGELFF. Here the CDR3 DNA reads TGCAGCGTGGAAACAGGGTCCGGGGAGCTGTTTTTT.

CDR3 nucleotides: TGTGCCTGGAGTCCCGGCCTTTTATGGCCCCAGCATTTT. Its protein is CAWSPGLLWPQHF. V and J are TRBV30 and TRBJ1-5; D is uncertain. Germline V gene sequence: CDR1 GTSNPN, CDR2 SVGIG (reference sequence). Trimming left V 2 bases short and J 9 bases short, with 14 bases between. This CDR3 comprises 13 residues.

The chain carries TRBV5-1 and TRBJ2-7, with 8 bases lining up with TRBD1. V lost 0 bases, J lost 7 bases, and 6 bases stayed unmatched. Germline CDR1 reads SGHRS; CDR2 reads YFSETQ. The CDR3 is made up of 14 amino acids. CDR3 region: CASSLAGGRTEQYF. As DNA, the CDR3 is TGCGCCAGCAGCTTGGCAGGGGGCCGTACTGAGCAGTACTTC.

The chain uses TRBV20-1 and TRBJ2-7; D gene uncertain. CDR1 DFQATT and CDR2 SNEGSKA come from the germline V gene (reference sequence). The V end lost 4 bases, the J end lost 2 bases, and 9 bases lay between the germline ends. The CDR3 loop spans 12 amino acids. CDR3 in DNA: TGCAGTGCTATAGGCCGGACCTACGAGCAGTACTTC. Encoded protein: CSAIGRTYEQYF.

The V gene is TRBV12-3 or TRBV12-4, the J gene TRBJ2-7, with D unresolved. The V and J ends lost 3 bases and 6 bases respectively, with 9 bases between them. The CDR3 runs to 12 residues. CDR3 loop: CASSLGSGEQYF. DNA of the CDR3: TGTGCCAGCAGTTTGGGGTCCGGCGAGCAGTACTTC.

The genes are TRBV29-1 and TRBJ2-1; 10 bases map to TRBD1. Germline assignment: CDR1 SQVTM and CDR2 ANQGSEA. Trimming removed 6 bases from V and 12 bases from J; junction bases left unmatched: 5. The CDR3 covers 11 residues. CDR3 in amino acids: CSVGGDRGQFF. Here the CDR3 DNA reads TGCAGCGTCGGGGGGGACAGGGGGCAGTTCTTC.

The chain employs TRBV5-6 and TRBJ1-1; no clear D. The V end lost 2 bases, the J end lost 5 bases, and 10 bases lay between the germline ends. This CDR3 spans 13 amino acids. The germline CDR1 and CDR2 sequences are SGHDT and YYEEEE. The CDR3 spells CASSFLTETEAFF. The DNA for the CDR3 is TGTGCCAGCAGCTTCTTGACTGAGACTGAAGCTTTCTTT.